What follows are 31 T cell receptor beta chains derived from one specimen sequenced in a study of T cell responses to AZD1222 COVID-19 vaccine. The repertoire was sequenced with immunoSEQ multiplex PCR; TCRdb's copy has only in-frame clones and lacks some. The sample has some 150,000 clones; 80% to 95% are singletons. The specimen was peripheral blood, collected on day 0 of MenACWY control vaccination. Source of these receptors: an adult in good health.

The genes are TRBV28 and TRBJ1-6; 9 bases align to TRBD1. Looked up from germline, CDR1 is MDHEN and CDR2 is SYDVKM. Germline trimming cut 10 bases from V and 10 bases from J; bases unmatched to any gene: 5. This CDR3 contains 12 residues. The CDR3: CATLTGGSPLHF. The CDR3 DNA follows: TGTGCCACCCTTACAGGGGGCTCACCCCTCCACTTT.

The chain recombines TRBV5-1 with TRBJ1-6; no clear D. The CDR3 consists of 16 residues. Germline lookup yields CDR1 SGHRS and CDR2 YFSETQ. V gave up 0 bases and J gave up 12 bases, with 19 bases separating them. The CDR3 region has the DNA TGCGCCAGCAGCTTGGACCCCCGGGGTGTTGGCGGACCCCTCCACTTT. This translates into CASSLDPRGVGGPLHF.

Turning to this clone: At the DNA level, this CDR3 is encoded by other sequences in the same sample as well. The chain employs TRBV5-8 and TRBJ2-1; D perhaps matches TRBD2 (6 bases). Trimming removed 4 bases at V and 4 bases at J, with 15 bases between. This CDR3 spans 15 amino acids. Germline V lookup: CDR1 SGHTS, CDR2 YDEGEE. CDR3 bases: TGTGCCAGCAGCCTGGCTACGGGACTTTACAATGAGCAGTTCTTC. This sequence encodes CASSLATGLYNEQFF. The full variable domain, in which reference TRBV5-8 and TRBJ2-1 provide the parts outside the CDR3, is EAGVTQSPTHLIKTRGQQATLRCSPISGHTSVYWYQQALGLGLQFLLWYDEGEERNRGNFPPRFSGRQFPNYSSELNVNALELEDSALYLCASSLATGLYNEQFFGPGTRLTVL.

The V call is TRBV9, the J call TRBJ1-1; D call uncertain. The V gene's germline CDR1 is SGDLS and CDR2 YYNGEE. The germline V and J ends were trimmed by 3 bases and 3 bases, with 12 bases remaining between them. The CDR3 sequence is 14 residues long. In nucleotides, the CDR3 is TGTGCCAGCAGCGCCGATGGAAGGTACACTGAAGCTTTCTTT. Translating it yields CASSADGRYTEAFF.

J is TRBJ2-7 and V is TRBV6-5, with 7 positions matching TRBD1. Germline values: CDR1 MNHEY, CDR2 SVGAGI. The junction had 6 bases not matched to a gene; V was cut back by 5 bases and J by 2 bases. There are 14 residues in the CDR3. CDR3 nucleotides: TGTGCCAGCAGTAGACAGGGCCCAGCCTACGAGCAGTACTTC. This translates into CASSRQGPAYEQYF.

The gene calls are TRBV19 and TRBJ1-1; D is unresolved. There are 12 residues in the CDR3. V lost 6 bases and J lost 7, with 12 bases in between. CDR1 is LNHDA and CDR2 is SQIVND in the germline V gene (reference sequence). The CDR3 loop reads CASRAENREAFF. The DNA for the CDR3 is TGTGCCAGTAGGGCGGAGAACCGTGAAGCTTTCTTT.

This clone occurred a few times. The chain combines TRBV29-1 with TRBJ1-3; D unclear. The V gene's germline CDR1 is SQVTM and CDR2 ANQGSEA. The CDR3 consists of 13 residues. The V end lost 2 bases, the J end lost 1 base, and 6 bases lay between the germline ends. The CDR3 bases are TGCAGCGTTGAAAGGGATTCTGGAAACACCATATATTTT. Translating it yields CSVERDSGNTIYF. The variable domain in full, completed from reference TRBV29-1 and TRBJ1-3, reads SAVISQKPSRDICQRGTSLTIQCQVDSQVTMMFWYRQQPGQSLTLIATANQGSEATYESGFVIDKFPISRPNLTFSTLTVSNMSPEDSSIYLCSVERDSGNTIYFGEGSWLTVV.

CDR3 nucleotides: TGTGCCAGCTCACCTATTGAGGCGATCTATGGCTACACCTTC. Translated, it gives CASSPIEAIYGYTF. The chain links TRBV18 to TRBJ1-2; D not resolved. This CDR3 is built from 14 residues. CDR1 is KGHSH, CDR2 LQKENI, per germline. V dropped 3 bases and J dropped 4 bases, with 12 bases sitting between them.

CDR3 DNA: TGTGCCAGCAGCGTGGCGAAGGGGAACACCATATATTTT. It is translated as CASSVAKGNTIYF. The genes are TRBV9 and TRBJ1-3; TRBD1 is a possible D gene (5 bases). Deletions cut 2 bases from V and 7 bases from J, with 10 bases between. This CDR3 region has 13 residues. CDR1 and CDR2 (germline): SGDLS, YYNGEE.

This chain uses TRBV19 with TRBJ1-2, with D possibly matching TRBD1 (5 bases). The CDR3 has 14 residues. CDR1 and CDR2 from the germline V gene are LNHDA and SQIVND (reference sequence). The germline V and J ends were trimmed by 5 bases and 0 bases, with 10 bases remaining between them. The CDR3 DNA sequence: TGTGCCAGTAGTGACAGAGCAACTAACTATGGCTACACCTTC. The encoded protein is CASSDRATNYGYTF.

The chain carries TRBV6-6 and TRBJ1-4, with a possible D match to TRBD1 (6 bases). V lost 0 bases to trimming and J lost 7 bases, with 12 bases between them. The CDR3 has 15 residues. From germline, CDR1 is MNHNY and CDR2 SVGAGI (reference sequence). The CDR3 nucleotides read TGTGCCAGCAGTTACTCGATTGGGGGCGGTGAAAAACTGTTTTTT. Residues: CASSYSIGGGEKLFF.

This clone has a single count. This sequence joins TRBV2 and TRBJ1-4, with D maybe TRBD1 (6 bases). The CDR3 totals 14 residues. Per germline, CDR1 SNHLY and CDR2 FYNNEI. The germline V and J ends were trimmed by 8 bases and 6 bases, with 16 bases remaining between them. The DNA for the CDR3 is TGTGCCAGCCATAAACAGGGAGAGGATGAAAAACTGTTTTTT. Its translation is CASHKQGEDEKLFF.

This clone turned up a few times. V usage is TRBV19 and J usage is TRBJ2-5; TRBD1 aligns across 9 bases. Germline loops: CDR1 LNHDA, CDR2 SQIVND (reference sequence). This CDR3 has 14 residues. Trimming at V came to 7 bases and at J to 4 bases, leaving 7 bases not matched to a gene. CDR3 nucleotides: TGTGCCAGTAATGACAGGGGGTTTAGAGAGACCCAGTACTTC. This gives the protein CASNDRGFRETQYF.

As to this clone: The germline gene is not matched at one end of the junction; a read error may be the cause. The rearrangement uses TRBV28 and TRBJ1-1; 8 bases fit TRBD1. The CDR3 is 11 residues long. Looked up from germline, CDR1 is MDHEN and CDR2 is SYDVKM. For the CDR3, the DNA is TGTGCCAGCGCCGGATCCGGACAGGGAATCTTT. Amino acid sequence: CASAGSGQGIF.

The chain couples TRBV11-1 to TRBJ1-1; no reliable D call. Germline V gene lookup returns CDR1 SGHAT and CDR2 FQDESV (reference sequence). V was cut by 1 base and J by 3 bases, with 6 bases left in between. The CDR3 has 13 residues. The CDR3 nucleotides read TGTGCCAGCAGCTTAGGAGGAGACACTGAAGCTTTCTTT. Translation gives CASSLGGDTEAFF.

The CDR3 bases are TGTGCCAGCTCACCTACAGGGATCGGTGAAAAACTGTTTTTT. Residues: CASSPTGIGEKLFF. The chain uses TRBV18 and TRBJ1-4, with D possibly TRBD1 on 6 matching bases. The CDR3 totals 14 residues. Trimming stripped 3 bases from V and 7 bases from J, with 12 bases between. Germline V CDR1 and CDR2: KGHSH, LQKENI.

The J gene is TRBJ1-6, the V gene TRBV28; D unresolved. Germline lookup yields CDR1 MDHEN and CDR2 SYDVKM. This CDR3 is 14 amino acids long. V lost 3 bases and J 14 bases, leaving 17 bases between the germline ends. The CDR3 DNA is TGTGCCAGCAGTTTCCCGGGCAGTCGATCGGCCCTCCACTTT. Amino acids: CASSFPGSRSALHF.

This clone was found once. V and J are TRBV5-6 and TRBJ2-7; D gene ambiguous. Trimming took 0 bases from V and 6 from J, leaving 19 bases between them. The CDR3 is 16 residues long. The germline CDR1 and CDR2 sequences are SGHDT and YYEEEE. CDR3 coding DNA: TGTGCCAGCAGCTTGGTAATAGGCCGGATCGGGTCCGAGCAGTACTTC. Translating gives CASSLVIGRIGSEQYF.

This chain connects TRBV6-1 to TRBJ1-4; 7 bases align to TRBD1. V dropped 4 bases and J dropped 0; count of bases not matched to a gene: 5. The germline CDR1 and CDR2 sequences are MNHNS and SASEGT. This CDR3 comprises 16 residues. CDR3 amino acids: CASSATGSATNEKLFF. DNA for the CDR3: TGTGCCAGCAGTGCGACAGGGTCGGCAACTAATGAAAAACTGTTTTTT.

This clone appeared once. The V and J genes are TRBV11-2 and TRBJ2-5; 8 bases line up with TRBD2. Germline V gives CDR1 SGHAT, CDR2 FQNNGV. V trimming: 6 bases; J trimming: 2 bases; junction bases outside the gene matches: 5. The CDR3 sequence is 14 residues long. CDR3 DNA sequence: TGTGCCAGCAGTCCCAGCGGGGGACAAGAGACCCAGTACTTC. This encodes CASSPSGGQETQYF.

The V call is TRBV29-1, the J call TRBJ1-2, with TRBD1 matching over 10 bases. Germline CDR1 is SQVTM and CDR2 is ANQGSEA. The CDR3 length is 17 residues. J lost 4 bases, V lost 3 bases, and 14 bases had no gene match. The CDR3 region has the DNA TGCAGCGTTGATGGGCGTGGGCGGGACAGGGGCCTCTATGGCTACACCTTC. Translated, it gives CSVDGRGRDRGLYGYTF.

The chain uses TRBV6-1 and TRBJ2-5; D not certain. Germline CDR1 reads MNHNS; CDR2 reads SASEGT. The CDR3 has 14 residues. The V and J ends lost 3 bases and 1 base respectively, with 9 bases between them. The CDR3 is CASSEILAQETQYF. CDR3 nucleotides: TGTGCCAGCAGTGAGATCCTCGCCCAAGAGACCCAGTACTTC.

The chain joins TRBV20-1 to TRBJ1-1; D not certain. Germline V gene data show CDR1 as DFQATT and CDR2 as SNEGSKA (reference sequence). This CDR3 region has 11 residues. V was trimmed by 7 bases and J by 4 bases, leaving 10 bases between them. Here the CDR3 reads CSVIVATEAFF. The CDR3 DNA sequence: TGCAGTGTGATAGTGGCCACTGAAGCTTTCTTT.

Written as DNA, the CDR3 is TGTGCCAGCAGTTACCCTACGTGGGGCTACACCTTC. This sequence encodes CASSYPTWGYTF. J is TRBJ1-2 and V is TRBV6-2 or TRBV6-3; D remains unclear. The V gene's germline CDR1 is MNHEY and CDR2 SVGEGT. This CDR3 has 12 amino acids. Between the trimmed V and J ends, which lost 2 bases and 8 bases, there was a span of 9 bases.

The chain is built from TRBV12-3 or TRBV12-4 and TRBJ2-1, with D unclear. CDR3 length: 12 amino acids. Deletions cut 6 bases from V and 8 bases from J, with 11 bases between. Here the CDR3 reads CASSPRIDEQFF. For the CDR3, the DNA is TGTGCCAGCAGCCCTCGAATCGATGAGCAGTTCTTC.

This clone has just one count. The genes are TRBV10-2 and TRBJ1-1; TRBD1 matches 8 bases. V was clipped by 6 bases and J by 5 bases; unmatched bases: 5. The CDR3 runs 13 residues. Germline lookup yields CDR1 WSHSY and CDR2 SAAADI. This CDR3 reads CASRNTGGTEAFF. The CDR3 region has the DNA TGCGCCAGCAGAAATACAGGGGGAACTGAAGCTTTCTTT.

In this sample, this clone turned up once. In nucleotides, the CDR3 is TGTGCCAGCAGTTCACGGACCCGAGCAACTGAAGCTTTCTTT. Protein sequence: CASSSRTRATEAFF. V and J are TRBV6-2 or TRBV6-3 and TRBJ1-1; D remains ambiguous. CDR1 and CDR2 (germline): MNHEY, SVGEGT. The germline V and J ends were trimmed by 4 bases and 5 bases, with 14 bases remaining between them. The length of the CDR3 is 14 residues.

The chain joins TRBV9 to TRBJ2-3; D ambiguous. The germline CDR1 and CDR2 sequences are SGDLS and YYNGEE. The CDR3 runs 12 residues. With 0 bases removed from V and 4 bases from J, the gap between germline ends came to 3 bases. In DNA form, the CDR3 reads TGTGCCAGCAGCGTAGACGCAGATACGCAGTATTTT. Translated: CASSVDADTQYF.

V gene TRBV10-2 combines with J gene TRBJ1-5; D is unclear. The V end lost 3 bases, the J end lost 5 bases, and 8 bases lay between the germline ends. Germline lookup yields CDR1 WSHSY and CDR2 SAAADI. CDR3 size: 13 residues. The CDR3 is CASSEGGYQPQHF. CDR3 nucleotides: TGCGCCAGCAGTGAAGGAGGGTATCAGCCCCAGCATTTT.

This sequence joins TRBV4-2 and TRBJ1-2; 8 positions agree with TRBD1. Unmatched junction bases numbered 5, after V lost 0 bases and J lost 8 bases. Germline assignment: CDR1 LGHNA and CDR2 YNFKEQ. There are 14 residues in the CDR3. The CDR3 DNA reads as TGTGCCAGCAGCCAAGACGGGACAGGACGCGGCTACACCTTC. Translating it yields CASSQDGTGRGYTF.

The J gene is TRBJ1-5, the V gene TRBV28; 7 bases align to TRBD1. There are 16 residues in the CDR3. CDR1 is MDHEN, CDR2 SYDVKM, per germline. After removal of 5 bases from V and 2 bases from J, the junction contained 9 bases not matched to a gene. The CDR3 DNA follows: TGTGCCAGCAGTCTCAAATGGACAGGCGGCAATCAGCCCCAGCATTTT. Protein: CASSLKWTGGNQPQHF.